Listed below are T cell receptor beta chains from one sample, sequenced in a study of response to subunit inactivated influenza vaccine. One entry per CDR3 protein results from TCRdb running MiXCR on the RT-PCR reads. Among 500,000 to 600,000 distinct CDR3 sequences listed, over 9% were seen once. The sample also formed part of further work on T cells expressing NK-cell markers.

The material was PBMCs from blood, obtained on the day of vaccination. The source is a man in his forties or fifties who received an inactivated influenza vaccine. The conserved cysteine and the conserved F or W are not part of the CDR3 here.

CDR3 protein	V gene	J gene	CDR3 length
SVRSYEQY	TRBV29-1	TRBJ2-7	8
ASSYVLAGYNEQF	TRBV6-5	TRBJ2-1	13
ASSQEGSGGTAGELF	TRBV4-3	TRBJ2-2	15
ASSELGSYNEQF	TRBV5-5	TRBJ2-1	12
ASSLVPGQGYGYT	TRBV7-2	TRBJ1-2	13
ATRFGDTQY	TRBV15	TRBJ2-3	9
ATSRVLRDGRNEQF	TRBV15	TRBJ2-1	14
SARGGAQTNTGELF	TRBV20-1	TRBJ2-2	14
ASRRQAGALNEQF	TRBV12-3/TRBV12-4	TRBJ2-1	13
ASSLGTVNEQF	TRBV5-1	TRBJ2-1	11
ASSLGTQGTYGYT	TRBV12-3/TRBV12-4	TRBJ1-2	13
ASSQSSRKPDTQY	TRBV3-1	TRBJ2-3	13
SARGGLAGSRNTQY	TRBV20-1	TRBJ2-3	14
ASSPTGGGETQY	TRBV12-3/TRBV12-4	TRBJ2-5	12
ASSSSGTVHRGGYT	TRBV28	TRBJ1-2	14
ATSRDVGTSGGELF	TRBV15	TRBJ2-2	14
ASSARDRVGEQY	TRBV6-1	TRBJ2-7	12
ASSLETDNGGYT	TRBV7-9	TRBJ1-2	12
ASSIGQTNQETQY	TRBV6-4	TRBJ2-5	13
SANSGRAGNEQF	TRBV20-1	TRBJ2-1	12
ASSQGQTKHSQPQH	TRBV6-2/TRBV6-3	TRBJ1-5	14
ASRRGQNTGELF	TRBV6-1	TRBJ2-2	12
ASSPLRGAEAF	TRBV7-9	TRBJ1-1	11
ATRPASGDNEQF	TRBV24-1	TRBJ2-1	12
ACEGKVVTEAF	TRBV18	TRBJ1-1	11
ASSLGVAYGYT	TRBV7-9	TRBJ1-2	11
ASSAQGANTGELF	TRBV19	TRBJ2-2	13
ASSQEVDRSTPYGYT	TRBV4-3	TRBJ1-2	15
ASSFGPRTSGANVLT	TRBV5-1	TRBJ2-6	15
ASSPRVQQRFDTQY	TRBV4-3	TRBJ2-3	14
ASSFGEAKNIQY	TRBV12-3/TRBV12-4	TRBJ2-4	12
ASSRMPGQGTYGYT	TRBV6-1	TRBJ1-2	14
ASSRGQMDNQPQH	TRBV12-3/TRBV12-4	TRBJ1-5	13
SVEIFGTGGEQY	TRBV29-1	TRBJ2-7	12
ASSQPGRSSPEAF	TRBV4-1	TRBJ1-1	13
ASSRRGDGRYEKLF	TRBV6-2/TRBV6-3	TRBJ1-4	14
ASSAIKGTNEKLF	TRBV5-6	TRBJ1-4	13
SAMSPGQGAGNIQY	TRBV20-1	TRBJ2-4	14
AWSGQPNTEAF	TRBV30	TRBJ1-1	11
ASSPRGRAGEQY	TRBV7-2	TRBJ2-7	12
ASSTGTSGNHEQY	TRBV7-6	TRBJ2-7	13